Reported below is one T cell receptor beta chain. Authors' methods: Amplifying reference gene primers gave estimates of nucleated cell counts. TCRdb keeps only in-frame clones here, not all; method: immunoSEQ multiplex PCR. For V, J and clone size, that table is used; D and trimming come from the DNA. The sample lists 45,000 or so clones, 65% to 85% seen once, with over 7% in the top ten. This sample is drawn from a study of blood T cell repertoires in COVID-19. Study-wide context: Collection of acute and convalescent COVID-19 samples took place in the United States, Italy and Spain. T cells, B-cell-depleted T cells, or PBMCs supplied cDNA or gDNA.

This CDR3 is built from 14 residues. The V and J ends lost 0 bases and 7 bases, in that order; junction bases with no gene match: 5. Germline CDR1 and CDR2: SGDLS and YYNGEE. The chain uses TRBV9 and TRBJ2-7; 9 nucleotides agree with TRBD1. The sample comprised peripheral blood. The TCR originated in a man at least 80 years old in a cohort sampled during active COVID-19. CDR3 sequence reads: CASSVGTGVGEQYF. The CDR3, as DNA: TGTGCCAGCAGCGTAGGGACAGGGGTAGGGGAGCAGTACTTC.